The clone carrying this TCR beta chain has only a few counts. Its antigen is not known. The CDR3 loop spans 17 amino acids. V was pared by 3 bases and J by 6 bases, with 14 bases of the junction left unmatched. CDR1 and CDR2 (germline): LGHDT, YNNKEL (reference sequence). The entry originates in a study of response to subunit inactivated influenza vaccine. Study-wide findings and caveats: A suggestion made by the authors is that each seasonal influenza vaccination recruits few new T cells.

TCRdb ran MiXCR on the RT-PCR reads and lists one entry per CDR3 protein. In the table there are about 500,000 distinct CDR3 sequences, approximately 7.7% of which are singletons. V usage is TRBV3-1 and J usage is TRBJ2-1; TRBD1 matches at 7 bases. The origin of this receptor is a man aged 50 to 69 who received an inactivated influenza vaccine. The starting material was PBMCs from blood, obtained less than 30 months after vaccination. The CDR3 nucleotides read TGTGCCAGCAGCCACCCCTCCTGGGCAGGGGGTCTCAATGAGCAGTTCTTC. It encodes CASSHPSWAGGLNEQFF.